Sequencing of this TCR beta chain was carried out in a study of blood T cells in healthy people across ages. Study-wide background: About one barcoded beta molecule per two T cells was captured by template switching.

Notes on the study in general: Roughly linearly, TCR beta diversity per million T cells fell as age increased. The long-lived group displayed more naive CD4+ cells, plus higher diversity, than the aged donors did.

Details on this clonotype: The antigen is unknown.

Next came a second PCR, run for about 7 to 12 cycles, which used a sample-barcoded 5' primer along with a J-beta primer mix. TCRdb reprocessed the 5' RACE reads via MiXCR and lists one record per CDR3 protein. Of over 700,000 distinct CDR3 sequences listed, roughly 50% were seen once; the top ten hold roughly 40%. V lost 3 bases, J lost 7 bases, and 10 bases lay in between. The CDR3 covers 13 residues. The sample consisted of blood. The chain is built from TRBV12-3 or TRBV12-4 and TRBJ1-5; D remains unclear. This receptor was obtained from a man older than 75 in good health. This CDR3 is CASSLSGKQPQHF. Written as DNA, the CDR3 is TGTGCCAGCAGTTTGTCAGGAAAGCAGCCCCAGCATTTT.